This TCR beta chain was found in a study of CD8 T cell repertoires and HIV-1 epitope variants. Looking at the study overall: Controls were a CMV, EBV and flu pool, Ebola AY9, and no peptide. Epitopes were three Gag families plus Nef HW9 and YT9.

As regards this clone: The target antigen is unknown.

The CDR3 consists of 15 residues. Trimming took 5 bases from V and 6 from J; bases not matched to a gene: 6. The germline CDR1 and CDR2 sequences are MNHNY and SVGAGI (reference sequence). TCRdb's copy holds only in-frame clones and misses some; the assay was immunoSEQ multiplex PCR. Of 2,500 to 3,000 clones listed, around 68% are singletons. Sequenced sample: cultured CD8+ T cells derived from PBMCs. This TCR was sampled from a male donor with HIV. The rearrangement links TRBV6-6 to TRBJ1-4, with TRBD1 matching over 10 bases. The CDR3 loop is CASSDWTGGDEKLFF. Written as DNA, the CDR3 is TGTGCCAGCAGTGATTGGACAGGGGGAGATGAAAAACTGTTTTTT.